These 30 T cell receptor beta chains were sequenced from one sample in a study of T cells after yellow fever vaccination. TCRdb independently ran MiXCR on the 5' RACE reads; one entry per CDR3 protein. Of some 550,000 distinct CDR3 sequences in the sample, roughly 21% were seen once. The sequences come from PBMCs, collected 15 days after the yellow fever booster vaccination. The receptors were gathered from a man aged 25-45 years who received the YFV17D yellow fever vaccine.

The rearrangement links TRBV7-8 to TRBJ2-1; 10 bases fit TRBD2. The germline CDR1 and CDR2 sequences are SGHVS and FQNEAQ. The ends lost 1 base at V and 8 bases at J; junction bases unmatched: 14. There are 18 residues in the CDR3. In DNA form, the CDR3 reads TGTGCCAGCAGCTTAGTTATCAGCGGGAGGGCCTCGGGGCATGAGCAGTTCTTC. Translation gives CASSLVISGRASGHEQFF.

The chain joins TRBV6-1 to TRBJ2-7; possibly TRBD2 for D (5 bases). The germline CDR1 and CDR2 sequences are MNHNS and SASEGT. Trimming took 6 bases from V and 2 from J, leaving 17 bases between them. The CDR3 sequence is 15 residues long. This chain's CDR3 is CASRLNRGATYEQYF. CDR3 DNA: TGTGCCAGCAGGCTAAACCGGGGAGCAACCTACGAGCAGTACTTC.

Remarks on this clonotype: The junction departs from germline at one end; a sequencing error may be responsible. The V and J genes are TRBV18 and TRBJ2-1; D is undetermined. The CDR3 has 16 residues. CDR1 is KGHSH, CDR2 LQKENI, per germline. As DNA, the CDR3 is TGTGCCAGCTCCCCACAAAGCGCGAGCTCCTACAATGAGCAGTTCTTC. Protein product: CASSPQSASSYNEQFF.

The gene calls are TRBV29-1 and TRBJ2-7, with unresolved D. Trimming pared 4 bases from V and 3 bases from J, leaving 7 bases between. Germline CDR1 reads SQVTM; CDR2 reads ANQGSEA. CDR3 length equals 11 residues. The CDR3: CSVGRVYEQYF. CDR3 DNA sequence: TGCAGCGTTGGTCGGGTCTACGAGCAGTACTTC.

The table lists this clonotype with a few counts. This chain uses TRBV9 with TRBJ2-5; 8 bases fit TRBD2. The germline gives CDR1 SGDLS, CDR2 YYNGEE. V lost 0 bases to trimming and J lost 5 bases; unmatched junction nucleotides: 12. The CDR3 loop spans 17 amino acids. CDR3 residues: CASSVGASGSASETQYF. CDR3 nucleotide sequence: TGTGCCAGCAGCGTAGGGGCAAGCGGGAGCGCCAGTGAGACCCAGTACTTC.

This clonotype was counted between two and nine times. CDR3 bases: TGCAGTCCCCAGGTAGGAAAAGGATCTGGAAACACCATATATTTT. The encoded protein is CSPQVGKGSGNTIYF. This rearrangement joins TRBV20-1 to TRBJ1-3; D remains ambiguous. The ends were cut back, 8 bases at V and 1 base at J, with 18 bases in the middle. This CDR3 comprises 15 residues. Germline-derived CDR1 and CDR2 are DFQATT and SNEGSKA (reference sequence).

This clonotype has a count of ten or more. The chain has TRBV11-1 and TRBJ2-3; D not certain. V lost 0 bases, J lost 2 bases, and 15 bases lay in between. This CDR3 spans 17 amino acids. Germline V lookup: CDR1 SGHAT, CDR2 FQDESV (reference sequence). The CDR3 nucleotides are TGTGCCAGCAGCTTAGCGCGTTCACATCCCCTCACAGATACGCAGTATTTT. It yields the protein CASSLARSHPLTDTQYF.

This chain connects TRBV15 to TRBJ2-4; no firm D call. The CDR3 consists of 14 residues. The germline V gene encodes CDR1 LNHNV and CDR2 YYDKDF (reference sequence). Trimming removed 0 bases at V and 6 bases at J, with 9 bases between. CDR3 DNA sequence: TGTGCCACCAGCAGAGATGAGGTTAGAAACATTCAGTACTTC. Residues: CATSRDEVRNIQYF. The full variable domain, its missing parts supplied by reference TRBV15 and TRBJ2-4, is DAMVIQNPRYQVTQFGKPVTLSCSQTLNHNVMYWYQQKSSQAPKLLFHYYDKDFNNEADTPDNFQSRRPNTSFCFLDIRSPGLGDTAMYLCATSRDEVRNIQYFGAGTRLSVL.

This clonotype appeared a single time. The chain joins TRBV12-3 or TRBV12-4 to TRBJ2-1; D assignment may be TRBD1 or TRBD2 (5 bases each). V dropped 5 bases and J dropped 3 bases, with 17 bases sitting between them. This CDR3 region has 16 residues. CDR3 coding DNA: TGTGCCAGCAGTATCGGGACGGCGTTGAGCTACAATGAGCAGTTCTTC. Translated, it gives CASSIGTALSYNEQFF.

The V gene is TRBV24-1, the J gene TRBJ2-5, with 9 positions matching TRBD1. V was pared by 1 base and J by 4 bases, with 9 bases of the junction left unmatched. The germline V gene has CDR1 KGHDR and CDR2 SFDVKD. This CDR3 contains 17 residues. The CDR3 DNA reads as TGTGCCACCAGTGATTTCGTCACCGGGACAGGGTTAGAGACCCAGTACTTC. Its protein product is CATSDFVTGTGLETQYF.

This clonotype came up many times. The chain links TRBV3-1 to TRBJ2-3; D gene unclear. CDR3 length: 16 residues. V lost 4 bases, J lost 1 base, and 15 bases lay in between. Germline V CDR1 and CDR2: LGHDT, YNNKEL (reference sequence). CDR3 sequence (DNA): TGTGCCAGCAGCCGCGCACTAAAACAAGGCACAGATACGCAGTATTTT. This gives the protein CASSRALKQGTDTQYF.

In this sample, this clonotype turned up a few times. V gene TRBV29-1 combines with J gene TRBJ2-7, with 7 bases identical to TRBD2. V lost 2 bases and J lost 1; bases outside the gene matches: 5. The CDR3 extends over 14 amino acids. The germline gives CDR1 SQVTM, CDR2 ANQGSEA. CDR3 nucleotide sequence: TGCAGCGTTGAACTGTTTAGCGGGTCCTACGAGCAGTACTTC. Translated, it gives CSVELFSGSYEQYF.

The V and J genes are TRBV12-3 or TRBV12-4 and TRBJ2-7; perhaps TRBD1 as D (5 bases). This CDR3 region has 18 residues. Trimming shortened V by 5 bases and J by 3 bases, and 26 bases separated the two germline ends. CDR3 coding DNA: TGTGCCAGCAGTCCCAACCCCCGGAGTACAGGACGGAACTACGAGCAGTACTTC. Residues: CASSPNPRSTGRNYEQYF.

This clonotype was observed a handful of times. The gene calls are TRBV7-9 and TRBJ2-3; 13 nucleotides agree with TRBD2. V gave up 1 base and J gave up 6 bases; unmatched junction bases: 4. The CDR3 runs to 16 residues. Germline values: CDR1 SEHNR, CDR2 FQNEAQ (reference sequence). The CDR3 DNA is TGTGCCAGCAGCTTAGGGACTAGCGGGAGATTCGATACGCAGTATTTT. Translating it yields CASSLGTSGRFDTQYF.

This clonotype was seen many times. The CDR3 DNA is TGTGCCAGCAGCTTAGCGGGTTTAACTGGCAGGGTAACTGAAGCTTTCTTT. Translating it yields CASSLAGLTGRVTEAFF. This rearrangement joins TRBV7-8 to TRBJ1-1; D is possibly TRBD1 (5 bases). The V end was cut by 0 bases, the J end by 5 bases, with 19 bases between. Germline V gives CDR1 SGHVS, CDR2 FQNEAQ. The CDR3 loop spans 17 amino acids.

The gene calls are TRBV15 and TRBJ2-7, with TRBD1 matching 10 bases. V gave up 5 bases and J gave up 5 bases; unmatched junction bases: 3. This CDR3 is 13 amino acids long. CDR1 is LNHNV, CDR2 YYDKDF, per germline (reference sequence). CDR3 protein: CATSDRGLDEQYF. DNA for the CDR3: TGTGCCACCAGCGACAGGGGGCTCGACGAGCAGTACTTC. The full variable domain, with the rest looked up from reference TRBV15 and TRBJ2-7, is DAMVIQNPRYQVTQFGKPVTLSCSQTLNHNVMYWYQQKSSQAPKLLFHYYDKDFNNEADTPDNFQSRRPNTSFCFLDIRSPGLGDTAMYLCATSDRGLDEQYFGPGTRLTVT.

This chain connects TRBV6-2 or TRBV6-3 to TRBJ2-7; 8 bases are shared with TRBD2. CDR1 and CDR2 (germline): MNHEY, SVGEGT. J was trimmed by 3 bases and V by 7 bases; bases with no gene match: 17. The length of the CDR3 is 17 residues. The DNA of the CDR3 is TGTGCCAGCACACGCCTTTCCGGGCGGGAGGCCCGCTACGAGCAGTACTTC. It specifies CASTRLSGREARYEQYF.

This clonotype was counted a few times. J is TRBJ1-5 and V is TRBV7-8, with 7 bases matching TRBD1. The germline V gene has CDR1 SGHVS and CDR2 FQNEAQ. V lost 5 bases and J lost 4; bases outside the gene matches: 5. The CDR3 totals 14 residues. The CDR3 loop reads CASSVGQLNQPQHF. As DNA, the CDR3 is TGTGCCAGCAGCGTGGGACAGTTAAATCAGCCCCAGCATTTT.

The chain is built from TRBV5-1 and TRBJ2-7; 13 nucleotides match TRBD2. The CDR3 length is 13 residues. J gave up 7 bases and V 9 bases, and 7 bases lay outside the gene matches. The germline V gene encodes CDR1 SGHRS and CDR2 YFSETQ. The CDR3 bases are TGCGCCACCCGGACTAGCGGGAGTGGTGAGCAGTACTTC. Amino acids: CATRTSGSGEQYF. Full variable domain (rest looked up from reference TRBV5-1 and TRBJ2-7): KAGVTQTPRYLIKTRGQQVTLSCSPISGHRSVSWYQQTPGQGLQFLFEYFSETQRNKGNFPGRFSGRQFSNSRSEMNVSTLELGDSALYLCATRTSGSGEQYFGPGTRLTVT.

The V call is TRBV20-1, the J call TRBJ2-3; 7 bases align to TRBD2. CDR1 is DFQATT, CDR2 SNEGSKA, per germline (reference sequence). The CDR3 loop spans 14 amino acids. The junction had 7 bases not matched to a gene; V was cut back by 4 bases and J by 3 bases. CDR3 in amino acids: CSAKIGGRTDTQYF. CDR3 DNA: TGCAGTGCTAAAATAGGCGGGAGAACAGATACGCAGTATTTT.

The chain recombines TRBV12-3 or TRBV12-4 with TRBJ1-1, with D possibly being TRBD1 (6 bases). The CDR3 runs to 14 residues. V was shortened by 5 bases and J by 3 bases, with 13 bases between the two germline ends. The CDR3, as DNA: TGTGCCAGCAGTCAAAGGGGGTTAGACACTGAAGCTTTCTTT. Translating gives CASSQRGLDTEAFF.

V usage is TRBV10-3 and J usage is TRBJ2-3; D is perhaps TRBD1 or TRBD2 (6 bases each). V lost 3 bases to trimming and J lost 2 bases, with 15 bases between them. The CDR3 contains 16 residues. The germline CDR1 and CDR2 sequences are ENHRY and SYGVKD. The CDR3 DNA reads TGTGCCATCAGTGATCAGGAGGGACACGCCACAGATACGCAGTATTTT. Its translation is CAISDQEGHATDTQYF.

There are a few counts of this clonotype. The chain combines TRBV5-1 with TRBJ1-6, with no clear D. V lost 4 bases, J lost 7 bases, and 15 bases lay in between. The CDR3 loop spans 15 amino acids. CDR1 is SGHRS, CDR2 YFSETQ, per germline. The CDR3 bases are TGCGCCAGCAGCCCCAACCCCGGTCGAAATTCACCCCTCCACTTT. This sequence encodes CASSPNPGRNSPLHF.

The chain uses TRBV5-1 and TRBJ2-7; 7 nucleotides match TRBD2. CDR3 size: 16 residues. Germline V gene lookup returns CDR1 SGHRS and CDR2 YFSETQ. Trimming removed 0 bases from V and 2 bases from J; junction bases left unmatched: 8. The DNA for the CDR3 is TGCGCCAGCAGCTTGGGGTCGGCTAGCGGTGCCTACGAGCAGTACTTC. It translates to CASSLGSASGAYEQYF.

The rearrangement links TRBV12-3 or TRBV12-4 to TRBJ2-2; 8 bases agree with TRBD1. The V and J ends lost 0 bases and 7 bases, in that order; junction bases with no gene match: 7. The CDR3 length is 16 residues. For the CDR3, the DNA is TGTGCCAGCAGTTTAGCAACAGGGGGAACGGTCGGGGAGCTGTTTTTT. It encodes CASSLATGGTVGELFF.

The rearrangement uses TRBV19 and TRBJ1-1, with D possibly matching TRBD1 (6 bases). This CDR3 has 11 residues. The V gene's germline CDR1 is LNHDA and CDR2 SQIVND (reference sequence). V was shortened by 9 bases and J by 7 bases, with 12 bases between the two germline ends. The CDR3 DNA is TGTGCCAGCCGGGACACCGATGAAGCTTTCTTT. Translating gives CASRDTDEAFF.

This chain uses TRBV7-2 with TRBJ2-2; D remains unclear. Germline V gives CDR1 SGHTA, CDR2 FQGNSA. Trimming took 3 bases from V and 2 from J, leaving 7 bases between them. There are 14 residues in the CDR3. CDR3 in amino acids: CASSFQYNTGELFF. CDR3 coding DNA: TGTGCCAGCAGCTTCCAGTACAACACCGGGGAGCTGTTTTTT. Full variable domain (outside the CDR3, taken from reference TRBV7-2 and TRBJ2-2): GAGVSQSPSNKVTEKGKDVELRCDPISGHTALYWYRQSLGQGLEFLIYFQGNSAPDKSGLPSDRFSAERTGGSVSTLTIQRTQQEDSAVYLCASSFQYNTGELFFGEGSRLTVL.

The V call is TRBV6-5, the J call TRBJ1-6; TRBD1 might be the D (5 bases). The germline gives CDR1 MNHEY, CDR2 SVGAGI. With 4 bases removed from V and 6 bases from J, the gap between germline ends came to 16 bases. This CDR3 has 16 residues. In nucleotides, the CDR3 is TGTGCCAGCAGTTCCCTCGGGGGGATTTTTAATTCACCCCTCCACTTT. This encodes CASSSLGGIFNSPLHF.

The chain couples TRBV20-1 to TRBJ1-1; TRBD1 might be the D (6 bases). The CDR3 consists of 11 residues. V was trimmed by 8 bases and J by 6 bases, leaving 13 bases between them. The V gene's germline CDR1 is DFQATT and CDR2 SNEGSKA (reference sequence). The CDR3: CSQGHSPEAFF. CDR3 DNA sequence: TGCAGTCAGGGACACTCTCCTGAAGCTTTCTTT.

The chain has TRBV20-1 and TRBJ2-1, with 7 bases identical to TRBD2. Germline V lookup: CDR1 DFQATT, CDR2 SNEGSKA (reference sequence). The trim removed 3 bases at V and 3 bases at J, leaving 2 bases unmatched. The CDR3 runs 13 residues. The CDR3 loop reads CSASQRDYNEQFF. The CDR3, as DNA: TGCAGTGCTAGCCAGCGGGACTACAATGAGCAGTTCTTC.